What follows describes a single TCR beta chain. In this sample, this clonotype turned up many times. The antigen it recognizes is unknown. Base qualities were left out, and no much larger clone turns up one base away. This entry is derived from a study of response to subunit inactivated influenza vaccine (dated by TCRdb to 2016 to 2019). General notes on the study: Deep quantitative profiling of the T cell receptor repertoire was used in the study to follow responses to a trivalent subunit inactivated influenza vaccine. What the work shows at the level of the full study, not this receptor alone: It was suggested by the authors that each seasonal influenza vaccination may recruit only a limited number of new T cells.

Spanning cysteine to phenylalanine, the CDR3 consists of 15 amino acids. Kept here is only the CDR3 DNA, which spans 45 bases and is read in frame from base 1. According to the germline V gene, CDR1 reads SQVTM and CDR2 reads ANQGSEA. Trimming costs V 4 bases and J 0 bases, and their ends lie 14 bases apart. Libraries were made using RT-PCR. The listed sequencing device is Illumina HiSeq 2500. TCRdb itself trimmed the public reads at Q25 with fastp, ran MiXCR and retained productive beta chains. Each CDR3 protein gets just one entry, which takes the most common genes and DNA from the rows behind it. The sample contains about 570,000 distinct CDR3 sequences, about 11% of them found a single time. The ten largest clones take up roughly 11% of the sample. This sample also belongs to another study, concerning T cells expressing NK-cell markers. Drawing on the second study: The TCR beta cDNA libraries were made using 5'RACE template switching, a step that added both a universal primer site and unique molecular identifiers. Three sorted T-cell subsets (CD3+CD56+NKG2C+, CD3+CD56+NKG2C- and CD3+CD56-NKG2C+) from fewer than 10 donors had their TCR beta-chain repertoires profiled. Seven of the eight sequenced donors were HCMV-seropositive and one was HCMV-seronegative. In several experiments an anti-gammadeltaTCR antibody was added to restrict sorting to alphabetaTCR-expressing T cells. In six donors, the dominant CD3+CD56+NKG2C+ clonotypes ranked among the top 10 CD8+ clonotypes, making up roughly 1.0-8% of CD8+ T cells. Those dominant clonotypes were again the most abundant among CD3+CD56-NKG2C+ cells in a few donors, at about 25-65%. Whether the expanded NKG2C-expressing T cell clones were specific for HCMV antigens remained unclear. All eight donors whose samples were sequenced were randomly selected healthy volunteers, three of them men and five women. HCMV serostatus was determined by detecting HCMV-specific IgG in serum with a commercial ELISA kit. Ficoll density gradient centrifugation was used to isolate peripheral blood mononuclear cells from blood. For about six donors, unsorted PBMC were also used to sequence bulk peripheral blood T-cell repertoires. Synthesis of cDNA was primed from the TCR beta constant segment and was followed by two consecutive PCR amplification steps. Libraries were sequenced as 2 x 150 bp reads on Illumina HiSeq 2000/2500, MiSeq or NextSeq. MIGEC was used to demultiplex reads and group reads by UMI, and MiTCR was used to assemble and quantify clonotypes. To exclude erroneous sequences, any TCR cDNA sequence not supported by at least two reads was discarded. The tcR package was used for downstream repertoire analysis, and clonotypes were matched across fractions by CDR3 nucleotide sequence plus V segment. VDJmatch was used to annotate antigen specificity against VDJdb, with one amino acid substitution in CDR3 allowed.

The sequenced sample was PBMCs from blood, obtained on the day of vaccination. This chain joins TRBV29-1 to TRBJ2-3, with TRBD1 as a weak D call on 5 bases. The origin of this receptor is a man aged 50-59 years who received an inactivated influenza vaccine. Donor details come from another sample of the same person, matched by shared clones. Here the CDR3 is given as CSVVDRKLSTDTQYF. The sequenced DNA is TGCAGCGTTGTCGACAGAAAACTTAGCACAGATACGCAGTATTTT.